The rows below give T cell receptor beta chains drawn from one sample of a study of T-cell reconstitution after alpha-beta-depleted transplantation in children. One entry per CDR3 protein results from TCRdb running MiXCR on the PCR reads. The table includes about 490,000 distinct CDR3 sequences, more than 9% detected once. Source: PBMCs, taken before TCRalphabeta/CD19-depleted stem cell transplant. Receptors were obtained from a child aged 2 to 15 with inherited bone marrow failure, due to receive a stem cell transplant. Both conserved end residues are part of each CDR3. Fields, in order: CDR3 length, J gene, D gene, V gene, clone size, CDR3 protein, CDR3 DNA. The D gene is left open where the match is weak. Only some rows state a clone size, as once, few, many or a class for expanded clones.

14 | TRBJ2-1 | TRBD2 | TRBV5-6 | . | CASSLVVAGAEQFF | TGTGCCAGCAGCTTGGTGGTAGCGGGAGCAGAGCAGTTCTTC
18 | TRBJ2-7 | . | TRBV21-1 | . | CASSNRGLAGSSSYEQYF | TGTGCCAGCAGCAACCGGGGACTAGCGGGATCGAGCTCCTACGAGCAGTACTTC
18 | TRBJ2-7 | TRBD2 | TRBV4-3 | many | CASSQVGRGRSSGNEQYF | TGCGCCAGCAGCCAAGTAGGCCGGGGGAGGTCTAGCGGGAACGAGCAGTACTTC
16 | TRBJ2-7 | TRBD1 | TRBV7-9 | many | CASSLVAGQASYEQYF | TGTGCCAGCAGCTTAGTGGCCGGACAGGCCTCCTACGAGCAGTACTTC
13 | TRBJ2-2 | . | TRBV20-1 | many | CSATGQFTGELFF | TGCAGTGCAACTGGACAGTTCACCGGGGAGCTGTTTTTT
14 | TRBJ2-5 | . | TRBV25-1 | many | CASSEFGGRETQYF | TGTGCCAGCAGTGAATTTGGGGGGCGGGAGACCCAGTACTTC
13 | TRBJ1-6 | TRBD1 | TRBV16 | many | CASSHYRGSPLHF | TGTGCCAGCAGCCACTACAGGGGCTCACCCCTCCACTTT
17 | TRBJ2-3 | . | TRBV10-2 | many | CASSEGERTYFTDTQYF | TGCGCCAGCAGTGAGGGGGAGCGGACCTATTTCACAGATACGCAGTATTTT
15 | TRBJ2-2 | . | TRBV5-1 | many | CASSGGDFLSGELFF | TGCGCCAGCAGCGGTGGGGACTTCTTATCCGGGGAGCTGTTTTTT
15 | TRBJ2-1 | TRBD2 | TRBV25-1 | many | CASSDLAGGPGEQFF | TGTGCCAGCAGTGACTTAGCGGGAGGGCCAGGGGAGCAGTTCTTC
16 | TRBJ2-1 | . | TRBV5-1 | many | CASSLLPANRNNEQFF | TGCGCCAGCAGCTTGCTCCCAGCAAACCGCAACAATGAGCAGTTCTTC
15 | TRBJ2-7 | . | TRBV7-2 | few | CASSLVATAAYEQYF | TGTGCCAGCAGCTTAGTGGCGACAGCTGCCTACGAGCAGTACTTC
16 | TRBJ2-7 | TRBD2 | TRBV29-1 | . | CSVTGTSGVSTDTQYF | TGCAGCGTGACCGGGACTAGCGGGGTTAGCACAGATACGCAGTACTTC
16 | TRBJ2-1 | TRBD1 | TRBV12-3/TRBV12-4 | many | CASSRTGTGVYNEQFF | TGTGCCAGCAGTCGTACCGGGACAGGGGTATACAATGAGCAGTTCTTC
10 | TRBJ1-2 | . | TRBV15 | many | CATSGNGYTF | TGTGCCACCAGCGGGAATGGCTACACCTTC
12 | TRBJ1-1 | . | TRBV29-1 | many | CSVAAEDTEAFF | TGCAGCGTTGCGGCAGAGGACACTGAAGCTTTCTTT
14 | TRBJ2-3 | . | TRBV5-1 | many | CASSLAKSTDTQYF | TGCGCCAGCAGCTTGGCCAAGAGCACAGATACGCAGTATTTT
12 | TRBJ1-2 | . | TRBV24-1 | few | CATSDFGLGYTF | TGTGCCACCAGTGATTTTGGTCTAGGCTACACCTTC
18 | TRBJ2-5 | TRBD2 | TRBV11-2 | many | CASSLLRLAGGKQETQYF | TGTGCCAGCAGCTTATTGCGACTAGCGGGAGGTAAACAAGAGACCCAGTACTTC
15 | TRBJ2-2 | TRBD2 | TRBV20-1 | few | CSARAGGPATGELFF | TGCAGTGCTAGGGCGGGAGGGCCGGCCACCGGGGAGCTGTTTTTT
12 | TRBJ2-1 | . | TRBV7-8 | many | CASSSISYEQFF | TGTGCCAGCAGCTCAATTAGCTATGAGCAGTTCTTC
16 | TRBJ2-3 | TRBD2 | TRBV14 | many | CASSQGLAGVYDTQYF | TGTGCCAGCAGCCAAGGGCTAGCGGGAGTGTATGATACGCAGTATTTT
13 | TRBJ2-3 | . | TRBV3-1 | many | CASSPRGADTQYF | TGTGCCAGCAGCCCCAGGGGGGCGGATACGCAGTATTTT
15 | TRBJ2-7 | TRBD2 | TRBV27 | . | CASSRTGTSPYEQYF | TGTGCCAGCAGTAGAACCGGGACTAGCCCCTACGAGCAGTACTTC